The rows below give T cell receptor beta chains drawn from one sample of a study of blood T cell repertoires in COVID-19. Clones were sequenced by immunoSEQ multiplex PCR, and TCRdb holds only the in-frame ones, with some missing. The sample shows about 250,000 clones, approximately 84% of them seen only once. Sequencing was carried out using PBMCs or T cells enriched from blood (not recorded which). These receptors came from a man aged 35-49 years who had recovered from COVID-19. CDR3s include the opening cysteine and the closing phenylalanine or tryptophan. The D gene is left open where the match is weak. Some rows have no size entry. The others give once, few or many, or a class for an expanded clone.

TRBV6-1,NA,TRBJ2-1,NA,CASSEGAGWDLNEQFF,TGTGCCAGCAGTGAAGGGGCGGGGTGGGATCTCAATGAGCAGTTCTTC
TRBV6-2/TRBV6-3,NA,TRBJ1-1,NA,CASSVDRIMNTEAFF,TGTGCCAGCAGTGTCGACAGGATTATGAACACTGAAGCTTTCTTT
TRBV25-1,NA,TRBJ1-1,NA,CASRDTGNTEAFF,TGTGCCAGCAGAGATACAGGGAATACTGAAGCTTTCTTT
TRBV7-2,NA,TRBJ2-7,TRBD2,CASSLEWSSGIYEQYF,TGTGCCAGCAGCTTAGAGTGGTCTAGCGGGATCTACGAGCAGTACTTC
TRBV5-1,NA,TRBJ1-5,TRBD1,CASSFRPGQGTYSNQPQHF,TGCGCCAGCAGCTTCAGGCCGGGACAGGGGACTTATAGCAATCAGCCCCAGCATTTT
TRBV6-5,NA,TRBJ2-5,TRBD2,CASRVAGGRETQYF,TGTGCCAGCAGGGTAGCGGGGGGGAGAGAGACCCAGTACTTC
TRBV14,few,TRBJ1-1,NA,CASSQERWGPEAFF,TGTGCCAGCAGCCAAGAAAGGTGGGGGCCTGAAGCTTTCTTT
TRBV6-2/TRBV6-3,NA,TRBJ2-7,NA,CASSYILTYEQYF,TGTGCCAGCAGTTATATACTTACCTACGAGCAGTACTTC
TRBV2,NA,TRBJ1-2,TRBD1,CASGDRGGYTF,TGTGCCAGCGGGGACAGGGGTGGCTACACCTTC
TRBV4-2,NA,TRBJ2-1,NA,CASSQEAGFPSYNEQFF,TGTGCCAGCAGCCAAGAGGCAGGGTTTCCCTCCTACAATGAGCAGTTCTTC
TRBV12-3/TRBV12-4,NA,TRBJ1-2,NA,CASSFRRGYGYTF,TGTGCCAGCAGTTTTCGGCGCGGCTATGGCTACACCTTC
TRBV4-3,NA,TRBJ1-3,NA,CASSQDIKGVGNTIYF,TGCGCCAGCAGCCAAGATATTAAGGGGGTAGGAAACACCATATATTTT
TRBV3-1/TRBV3-2,NA,TRBJ1-2,NA,CASSPDEVSGYTF,TGTGCCAGCAGCCCTGACGAGGTTTCTGGCTACACCTTC
TRBV9,NA,TRBJ1-6,NA,CASSARTENSPLHF,TGTGCCAGCAGCGCCCGGACAGAGAATTCACCCCTCCACTTT
TRBV13,once,TRBJ2-3,NA,CASSLARGSTDTQYF,TGTGCCAGCAGCTTGGCGCGGGGAAGCACAGATACGCAGTATTTT
TRBV4-2,NA,TRBJ2-7,NA,CASSQGGYEQYF,TGTGCCAGCAGCCAGGGGGGCTACGAGCAGTACTTC
TRBV5-4,NA,TRBJ1-4,NA,CASSLWSATNEKLFF,TGTGCCAGCAGCTTGTGGTCAGCAACTAATGAAAAACTGTTTTTT
TRBV5-1,NA,TRBJ2-2,NA,CASSLALAATGELFF,TGCGCCAGCAGCTTGGCCTTAGCGGCCACCGGGGAGCTGTTTTTT
TRBV5-4,NA,TRBJ2-7,NA,CASSPFRGYEQYF,TGTGCCAGCAGCCCTTTTAGGGGCTACGAGCAGTACTTC
TRBV19,NA,TRBJ1-5,NA,CASCNREEPQHF,TGTGCCAGTTGTAACAGGGAAGAGCCCCAGCATTTT
TRBV4-1,NA,TRBJ2-7,TRBD1,CASSLTGAEQYF,TGCGCCAGCAGCCTAACAGGGGCCGAGCAGTACTTC
TRBV15,NA,TRBJ1-2,TRBD1,CATSRDLRGTANYGYTF,TGTGCCACCAGCAGAGATCTTCGGGGGACAGCGAACTATGGCTACACCTTC
TRBV4-3,NA,TRBJ1-2,NA,CASSQESNYGYTF,TGCGCCAGCAGCCAAGAGAGTAACTATGGCTACACCTTC
TRBV9,NA,TRBJ1-1,TRBD1,CASSVDLGTGTEAFF,TGTGCCAGCAGCGTAGACCTCGGGACAGGGACTGAAGCTTTCTTT
TRBV27,NA,TRBJ2-2,NA,CASSYMNTGELFF,TGTGCCAGCAGTTACATGAACACCGGGGAGCTGTTTTTT
TRBV27,NA,TRBJ1-5,TRBD1,CASSLRWGQGVNQPQHF,TGTGCCAGCAGTCTACGCTGGGGACAGGGTGTAAACCAGCCCCAGCATTTT
TRBV13,once,TRBJ1-3,NA,CASSRSGPGRNTIYF,TGTGCCAGCAGCCGAAGCGGGCCAGGGCGAAACACCATATATTTT
TRBV28,NA,TRBJ1-2,NA,CASKETENYGYTF,TGTGCCAGCAAAGAGACAGAAAACTATGGCTACACCTTC
TRBV7-2,NA,TRBJ2-1,TRBD2,CASSWTSSGVFINEQFF,TGTGCCAGCAGCTGGACTTCTAGCGGGGTTTTTATAAATGAGCAGTTCTTC
TRBV5-1,NA,TRBJ1-2,TRBD1,CASSFLPGQGYDGYTF,TGCGCCAGCAGCTTTCTTCCGGGACAGGGCTATGATGGCTACACCTTC
TRBV29-1,NA,TRBJ1-2,NA,CSVDRYGYTF,TGCAGCGTTGACAGATATGGCTACACCTTC
TRBV11-3,NA,TRBJ1-5,NA,CASWYYTGILSKSRPQHF,TGTGCCAGCTGGTACTATACAGGGATTTTAAGTAAATCGCGGCCCCAGCATTTT
TRBV28,NA,TRBJ1-1,TRBD1,CASSLNPGGNTEAFF,TGTGCCAGCAGTTTAAATCCAGGGGGAAATACTGAAGCTTTCTTT
TRBV24-1,NA,TRBJ1-6,TRBD1,CATSGDSYNSPLHF,TGTGCCACCAGCGGGGACAGTTATAATTCACCCCTCCACTTT
TRBV28,NA,TRBJ1-1,NA,CASSLEGGTEAFF,TGTGCCAGCAGTTTGGAGGGCGGCACTGAAGCTTTCTTT
TRBV3-1/TRBV3-2,once,TRBJ2-7,NA,CASSQDLVEQYF,TGTGCCAGCAGCCAAGATCTAGTTGAGCAGTACTTC
TRBV14,NA,TRBJ2-7,NA,CASSQVAGIFYEQYF,TGTGCCAGCAGCCAAGTGGCAGGAATATTTTACGAGCAGTACTTC
TRBV4-1,NA,TRBJ2-5,TRBD2,CASSQGEGTSGVGETQYF,TGCGCCAGCAGCCAAGGAGAAGGGACTAGCGGGGTCGGGGAGACCCAGTACTTC
TRBV11-2,NA,TRBJ1-1,NA,CASSLMGTGDTEAFF,TGTGCCAGCAGCTTAATGGGGACTGGGGACACTGAAGCTTTCTTT
TRBV30,NA,TRBJ1-4,NA,CAWSPTGSGEKLFF,TGTGCCTGGAGTCCAACAGGGAGTGGGGAAAAACTGTTTTTT
TRBV7-9,NA,TRBJ1-4,NA,CASSDTQGVNEKLFF,TGTGCCAGCAGCGACACCCAGGGCGTTAATGAAAAACTGTTTTTT
TRBV5-1,NA,TRBJ2-7,TRBD2,CASNLAGARGEQYF,TGCGCCAGCAACCTGGCGGGAGCGCGGGGCGAGCAGTACTTC
TRBV27,NA,TRBJ1-2,TRBD1,CASSRDRAYGYTF,TGTGCCAGCAGTCGGGACAGGGCCTATGGCTACACCTTC
TRBV27,NA,TRBJ2-4,TRBD1,CASSLSWTGIDKNIQYF,TGTGCCAGCAGTTTATCTTGGACAGGGATTGACAAAAACATTCAGTACTTC
TRBV30,NA,TRBJ1-1,TRBD1,CAWSVGQGRMRTEAFF,TGTGCCTGGAGTGTCGGACAGGGGAGGATGAGGACTGAAGCTTTCTTT
TRBV27,NA,TRBJ2-3,TRBD1,CASRHRDRVNNTQYF,TGTGCCAGCAGGCACCGGGACAGGGTAAACAATACGCAGTATTTT
TRBV15,NA,TRBJ1-4,NA,CATSRDRDTREKLFF,TGTGCCACCAGCAGAGACCGGGACACGCGTGAAAAACTGTTTTTT
TRBV6-6,NA,TRBJ1-2,NA,CASSYSGDGYTF,TGTGCCAGCAGTTACTCAGGGGATGGCTACACCTTC
TRBV1,NA,TRBJ2-1,NA,CTSSQELPDNEQFF,TGCACCAGCAGCCAAGAACTACCGGACAATGAGCAGTTCTTC
TRBV12-3/TRBV12-4,NA,TRBJ2-2,NA,CAIHFTGELFF,TGTGCCATACATTTCACCGGGGAGCTGTTTTTT
TRBV5-5,NA,TRBJ1-1,NA,CASSLVRSSAIPEAFF,TGTGCCAGCAGCTTGGTCCGGTCATCCGCCATCCCTGAAGCTTTCTTT